This T cell receptor beta chain is from a study of blood T cells in healthy people across ages. Sample-barcoded 5' priming and a J-beta primer mix drove a second PCR of about 6 to 11 cycles. With 12 random nucleotides, a template-switch adaptor tagged each individual cDNA molecule. TCRdb recomputed calls from the 5' RACE reads with MiXCR, one row per CDR3 protein. The data hold about 670,000 distinct CDR3 sequences, with roughly 41% observed a single time. Notes on the study in general: When set beside aged donors, long-lived donors presented more naive CD4+ cells and higher diversity. The CMV status of each donor remained undetermined, and this could have confounded shifts in expanded clonotypes.

No fewer than 5 micrograms of total RNA were isolated from every sample. About this clonotype itself: Its antigen is not known.

The receptor was derived from a man at least 80 years old in good health. Sequenced input: blood.

The DNA for the CDR3 is TGCAGCGCCAGTCCCCTGACTAGCGGGAGATACAATGAGCAGTACTTC. This codes for CSASPLTSGRYNEQYF. This chain connects TRBV29-1 to TRBJ2-7, with 12 bases that match TRBD2. After removal of 7 bases from V and 7 bases from J, the junction contained 17 bases not matched to a gene. Looked up from germline, CDR1 is SQVTM and CDR2 is ANQGSEA. The CDR3 is 16 amino acids.